One sample yielded the 29 T cell receptor beta chains listed below, sequenced in a study of beta chain features in type 1 diabetes. Findings of the study overall: There was a moderate but significant shortening of TCRB CDR3s in all four CD4+ subsets of Type 1 diabetes patients.

The investigators reverse transcribed all of the isolated RNA, so they sequenced expressed TCRB transcripts. Here immunoSEQ multiplex PCR was the method, and the copy in TCRdb shows in-frame clones only, minus some. The repertoire holds 630,000 or so clones, over 11% seen once, with around 0.04% in the top ten. No antigen is known for these receptors. The source material was naive CD4+ T cells from blood. Every receptor here comes from a man younger than 30 with type 1 diabetes.

This chain connects TRBV27 to TRBJ1-5; 9 nucleotides align to TRBD1. The CDR3 has 14 amino acids. Trimming cost V 5 bases and J 6 bases; bases outside gene matches: 5. The germline V gene encodes CDR1 MNHEY and CDR2 SMNVEV (reference sequence). In DNA, the CDR3 is TGTGCCAGCAGTGTACAGGGGGCTCCTCAGCCCCAGCATTTT. The encoded protein is CASSVQGAPQPQHF.

J is TRBJ1-5 and V is TRBV19, with 8 bases lining up with TRBD1. The length of the CDR3 is 14 residues. The germline V gene encodes CDR1 LNHDA and CDR2 SQIVND (reference sequence). The V gene end was trimmed by 4 bases and the J gene end by 6 bases; junction bases not matched to a gene: 5. The CDR3 DNA sequence: TGTGCCAGTAGTACTGGACAGGGCATTCAGCCCCAGCATTTT. It yields the protein CASSTGQGIQPQHF. The complete variable domain, with remaining parts taken from reference TRBV19 and TRBJ1-5, reads DGGITQSPKYLFRKEGQNVTLSCEQNLNHDAMYWYRQDPGQGLRLIYYSQIVNDFQKGDIAEGYSVSREKKESFPLTVTSAQKNPTAFYLCASSTGQGIQPQHFGDGTRLSIL.

This clone appeared a few times. The CDR3: CASSPRGLQGAQYF. In nucleotides, the CDR3 is TGTGCCAGCAGCCCGCGGGGGCTACAAGGGGCCCAGTACTTC. This chain joins TRBV5-6 and TRBJ2-5; D may be TRBD2 (7 bases). The CDR3 contains 14 residues. The ends were cut back, 4 bases at V and 9 bases at J, with 19 bases in the middle. CDR1 is SGHDT, CDR2 YYEEEE, per germline.

The chain links TRBV13 to TRBJ2-7; TRBD1 matches 8 bases. This CDR3 spans 14 amino acids. With V trimmed by 4 bases and J by 1 base, 3 bases remained unmatched. The germline V gene encodes CDR1 PRHDT and CDR2 FYEKMQ (reference sequence). The DNA for the CDR3 is TGTGCCAGCAGCTCTACAGGGGGATCCTACGAGCAGTACTTC. It codes for CASSSTGGSYEQYF. Complete variable domain (other parts from reference TRBV13 and TRBJ2-7): AAGVIQSPRHLIKEKRETATLKCYPIPRHDTVYWYQQGPGQDPQFLISFYEKMQSDKGSIPDRFSAQQFSDYHSELNMSSLELGDSALYFCASSSTGGSYEQYFGPGTRLTVT.

This clone has only a few counts. The V and J genes are TRBV4-3 and TRBJ2-1, with TRBD2 identical over 8 bases. The CDR3 contains 16 residues. Germline CDR1 is LGHNA and CDR2 is YSLEER. Trimming cost V 2 bases and J 4 bases; bases outside gene matches: 7. CDR3 region: CASSQPGGPKYNEQFF. The CDR3 DNA reads TGCGCCAGCAGCCAACCGGGAGGGCCGAAATACAATGAGCAGTTCTTC.

V is TRBV20-1 and J is TRBJ1-2; D is possibly TRBD1 (6 bases). This CDR3 comprises 11 residues. V was shortened by 6 bases and J by 6 bases, with 11 bases between the two germline ends. The germline gives CDR1 DFQATT, CDR2 SNEGSKA (reference sequence). CDR3 residues: CSAENRDGYTF. DNA for the CDR3: TGCAGTGCCGAGAACAGGGATGGCTACACCTTC.

The chain is built from TRBV21-1 and TRBJ2-1; the D call TRBD2 from the table was never checked on the DNA. TRBV21-1 is given as a pseudogene. CDR3 length: 17 amino acids. In DNA form, the CDR3 reads TGTGCCAGCAGCTCCCGCTGCGGGGGGCCCTCTGGCAATGAGCAGTTCTTC. Translating gives CASSSRCGGPSGNEQFF.

The chain has TRBV5-1 and TRBJ2-3; 7 bases line up with TRBD1. The germline V gene encodes CDR1 SGHRS and CDR2 YFSETQ. The CDR3 is 15 residues long. The trim removed 0 bases at V and 5 bases at J, leaving 6 bases unmatched. The CDR3: CASSLAPQGIDTQYF. Here the CDR3 DNA reads TGCGCCAGCAGCTTGGCCCCACAGGGGATAGATACGCAGTATTTT.

The V and J genes are TRBV13 and TRBJ1-2; a weak D match, TRBD1 (5 bases). Germline lookup yields CDR1 PRHDT and CDR2 FYEKMQ (reference sequence). V gave up 2 bases and J gave up 4 bases, with 11 bases separating them. This CDR3 comprises 14 residues. The CDR3 region has the DNA TGTGCCAGCAGCTTAATTGGGGGAGCCTATGGCTACACCTTC. It is translated as CASSLIGGAYGYTF.

This clone was seen more than once but under ten times. V usage is TRBV7-2 and J usage is TRBJ1-4, with D possibly TRBD1 on 5 matching bases. Trimming left V 3 bases short and J 4 bases short, with 9 bases between. The CDR3 runs 14 residues. Looked up from germline, CDR1 is SGHTA and CDR2 is FQGNSA. The CDR3 nucleotides read TGTGCCAGCAGCTTCTTCGGGGGTAATGAAAAACTGTTTTTT. It translates to CASSFFGGNEKLFF.

This clone was detected only a few times. V gene TRBV30 combines with J gene TRBJ2-2, with D perhaps TRBD2 (6 bases). Trimming shortened V by 6 bases and J by 3 bases, and 23 bases separated the two germline ends. The germline V gene has CDR1 GTSNPN and CDR2 SVGIG (reference sequence). CDR3 length: 17 amino acids. CDR3 bases: TGTGCCTGTTCGGAAGTCCTCCGGGACTTATACACCGGGGAGCTGTTTTTT. It translates to CACSEVLRDLYTGELFF. The full variable domain, in which reference TRBV30 and TRBJ2-2 provide the parts outside the CDR3, is SQTIHQWPATLVQPVGSPLSLECTVEGTSNPNLYWYRQAAGRGLQLLFYSVGIGQISSEVPQNLSASRPQDRQFILSSKKLLLSDSGFYLCACSEVLRDLYTGELFFGEGSRLTVL.

This clone was counted a few times. V is TRBV29-1 and J is TRBJ2-1, with D possibly matching TRBD1 (5 bases). V gave up 7 bases and J gave up 8 bases, with 21 bases separating them. Germline values: CDR1 SQVTM, CDR2 ANQGSEA. The CDR3 is 14 residues long. Here the CDR3 reads CSGVPRTLGDEQFF. CDR3 nucleotides: TGCAGCGGTGTCCCTAGAACTCTAGGGGATGAGCAGTTCTTC.

This chain uses TRBV9 with TRBJ2-3; D remains ambiguous. Germline-derived CDR1 and CDR2 are SGDLS and YYNGEE. The CDR3 runs 16 residues. Trimming removed 0 bases from V and 0 bases from J, with 11 bases in between. Here the CDR3 reads CASSVVAFGSTDTQYF. The CDR3 DNA reads as TGTGCCAGCAGCGTAGTCGCTTTCGGGAGCACAGATACGCAGTATTTT.

The rearrangement links TRBV6-4 to TRBJ1-5; D is unclear. The CDR3 spans 15 residues. CDR1 is MRHNA and CDR2 is SNTAGT in the germline V gene. V shed 6 bases and J shed 5 bases, with 17 bases lying between them. The CDR3 nucleotides read TGTGCCAGCAGCTTTGGCTCGCTGGTATATCAGCCCCAGCATTTT. This translates into CASSFGSLVYQPQHF.

This clone was counted only a few times. The rearrangement joins TRBV7-9 to TRBJ1-2; D remains ambiguous. This CDR3 contains 13 residues. Trimming shortened V by 11 bases and J by 8 bases, and 21 bases separated the two germline ends. The V gene's germline CDR1 is SEHNR and CDR2 FQNEAQ (reference sequence). CDR3 nucleotide sequence: TGTGCCTCCTCCGGGCTCTCCTTAGTCGGCTACACCTTC. Translated, it gives CASSGLSLVGYTF.

A few counts support this clone. The J gene is TRBJ2-1, the V gene TRBV7-2; 10 bases align to TRBD2. Per germline, CDR1 SGHTA and CDR2 FQGNSA. V was clipped by 5 bases and J by 3 bases; unmatched bases: 4. There are 15 residues in the CDR3. CDR3 amino acids: CASSPPSGGYNEQFF. The CDR3 bases are TGTGCCAGCAGCCCACCTAGCGGGGGCTACAATGAGCAGTTCTTC.

This rearrangement joins TRBV5-4 to TRBJ2-3; either TRBD1 or TRBD2 may supply D (5 bases each). This CDR3 has 18 amino acids. Germline V gives CDR1 SGHNT, CDR2 YYREEE (reference sequence). Trimming removed 4 bases at V and 3 bases at J, with 24 bases between. As DNA, the CDR3 is TGTGCCAGCAGCATCCGTCCCAGGGCGAGAAGGAGGACAGATACGCAGTATTTT. It yields the protein CASSIRPRARRRTDTQYF.

The chain uses TRBV2 and TRBJ1-1; a possible D gene is TRBD1 (5 bases). V was pared by 4 bases and J by 1 base, with 10 bases between. The CDR3 totals 14 residues. Germline V gives CDR1 SNHLY, CDR2 FYNNEI. This CDR3 reads CASSAQGPNTEAFF. The DNA for the CDR3 is TGTGCCAGCAGTGCCCAGGGCCCGAACACTGAAGCTTTCTTT.

This clone was observed a handful of times. Other DNA sequences within the sample encode an identical CDR3. The chain employs TRBV9 and TRBJ1-5, with D unresolved. Germline CDR1 SGDLS, CDR2 YYNGEE. Trimming took 1 base from V and 2 from J, leaving 4 bases between them. The CDR3 is 13 residues long. In nucleotides, the CDR3 is TGTGCCAGCAGCGTACAGGGCAATCAGCCCCAGCATTTT. Protein: CASSVQGNQPQHF.

The chain combines TRBV30 with TRBJ2-2, with unresolved D. V shed 3 bases and J shed 0 bases, with 5 bases lying between them. This CDR3 region has 13 residues. In germline, CDR1 is GTSNPN, CDR2 SVGIG (reference sequence). The chain's CDR3 is CAWRKANTGELFF. CDR3 bases: TGTGCCTGGAGAAAGGCGAACACCGGGGAGCTGTTTTTT.

This clone has only a few counts. The genes are TRBV10-3 and TRBJ2-7, with 11 bases that match TRBD1. J lost 6 bases, V lost 10 bases, and 8 bases had no gene match. Germline assignment: CDR1 ENHRY and CDR2 SYGVKD. The CDR3 runs to 13 residues. CDR3 region: CASTGTGGFEQYF. Written as DNA, the CDR3 is TGTGCCAGTACCGGGACAGGGGGTTTCGAGCAGTACTTC.

This rearrangement joins TRBV6-5 to TRBJ2-3; D perhaps matches TRBD1 (6 bases). This CDR3 has 15 residues. Germline assignment: CDR1 MNHEY and CDR2 SVGAGI. Trimming shortened V by 0 bases and J by 3 bases, and 10 bases separated the two germline ends. The CDR3 loop is CASSYSHRATDTQYF. CDR3 DNA: TGTGCCAGCAGTTACTCACACAGGGCAACAGATACGCAGTATTTT.

In this sample, this clone turned up a few times. V usage is TRBV23-1 and J usage is TRBJ2-7, with 9 bases that match TRBD1. TRBV23-1 is recorded as an ORF, its role being uncertain. The CDR3 loop spans 15 amino acids. V shed 2 bases and J 3 bases; nucleotides not matched to a gene: 5. The CDR3 DNA is TGCGCCAGCAGTCAAGGACAGGGGCGATTCTACGAGCAGTACTTC. The encoded protein is CASSQGQGRFYEQYF.

The chain is built from TRBV6-6 and TRBJ2-1; D is undetermined. V was cut by 5 bases and J by 8 bases, with 13 bases left in between. Germline-derived CDR1 and CDR2 are MNHNY and SVGAGI (reference sequence). The CDR3 is made up of 13 amino acids. CDR3 protein: CASSQKSIYEQFF. CDR3 in DNA: TGTGCCAGCAGTCAGAAGTCAATCTATGAGCAGTTCTTC.

This clone was seen more than once but under ten times. The chain has TRBV5-1 and TRBJ1-2, with no clear D. V was trimmed by 3 bases and J by 7 bases, leaving 10 bases between them. The CDR3 extends over 12 amino acids. Germline CDR1 and CDR2: SGHRS and YFSETQ. DNA for the CDR3: TGCGCCAGCAGCTCCATTACCTCTGGCTACACCTTC. Residues: CASSSITSGYTF.

The chain employs TRBV27 and TRBJ2-5, with TRBD2 matching 7 bases. Germline loops: CDR1 MNHEY, CDR2 SMNVEV (reference sequence). J lost 1 base, V lost 7 bases, and 9 bases had no gene match. This CDR3 comprises 15 residues. CDR3 nucleotides: TGTGCCAGCACCCGCCGGGGGGATGTCCAAGAGACCCAGTACTTC. Translating gives CASTRRGDVQETQYF.

CDR3 sequence: CASRYGLENTGELFF. CDR3 sequence (DNA): TGCGCCAGCAGATACGGACTAGAGAACACCGGGGAGCTGTTTTTT. The genes are TRBV5-1 and TRBJ2-2; 7 nucleotides agree with TRBD2. Germline trimming cut 5 bases from V and 1 base from J; bases unmatched to any gene: 5. CDR3 length equals 15 residues. The germline V gene encodes CDR1 SGHRS and CDR2 YFSETQ.

This clone was seen only a few times. The gene calls are TRBV4-2 and TRBJ1-1; D not resolved. Germline V gene sequence: CDR1 LGHNA, CDR2 YNFKEQ. The CDR3 spans 13 residues. Trimming left V 3 bases short and J 2 bases short, with 7 bases between. For the CDR3, the DNA is TGTGCCAGCAGCCAGCCGACCAACACTGAAGCTTTCTTT. Translation gives CASSQPTNTEAFF.

The chain uses TRBV7-2 and TRBJ2-3, with 7 bases lining up with TRBD2. This CDR3 has 15 amino acids. The V gene's germline CDR1 is SGHTA and CDR2 FQGNSA. V was pared by 1 base and J by 6 bases, with 7 bases of the junction left unmatched. The CDR3 DNA follows: TGTGCCAGCAGCTTAGTAGTTGCGGGAGTTGATACGCAGTATTTT. It codes for CASSLVVAGVDTQYF.